These 5 T cell receptor beta chains came from one sample sequenced in a study of CD8+CD57+ T cells in acquired aplastic anemia. CDR3 and TCR beta VDJ profiling relied on a genomic DNA template. TCRdb re-analysed the reads in MiXCR, keeping a single row per CDR3 protein. The sample has 150,000 to 200,000 distinct CDR3 sequences; approximately 44% are singletons. An expansion of CD8+CD57+ cells by flow cytometry had been shown in patients chosen for sequencing. The sequenced sample consisted of sorted CD4+, CD8+, or CD8+CD57+ T cells (not recorded which) from PBMCs. These receptors originate from a human donor with aplastic anemia.

The chain has TRBV4-1 and TRBJ1-2; D remains ambiguous. The V and J ends lost 4 bases and 6 bases respectively, with 15 bases between them. Germline-derived CDR1 and CDR2 are MGHRA and YSYEKL. The CDR3 consists of 14 residues. The chain's CDR3 is CASSPLNRGHGYTF. CDR3 in DNA: TGCGCCAGCAGCCCCCTGAACAGAGGCCATGGCTACACCTTC.

For this clonotype: A much larger clone differs from this one at a single base, so this may be a read error. This chain uses TRBV5-6 with TRBJ2-5; D possibly uses TRBD1 or TRBD2 (5 bases each). The CDR3 has 14 amino acids. Germline CDR1 reads SGHDT; CDR2 reads YYEEEE. The DNA for the CDR3 is TGTGCCAGCAGCTTTGGGACCGCCCAAGAGACCCGGTACTTC. This gives the protein CASSFGTAQETRYF.

Concerning this clonotype itself: At one end the junction does not follow the germline gene, possibly because of a read error. The V and J genes are TRBV29-1 and TRBJ1-2; no firm D call. This CDR3 is 12 amino acids long. CDR1 is SQVTM, CDR2 ANQGSEA, per germline. For the CDR3, the DNA is TGCAGCGTTGTTTCTGGCCGGGGTGGCTATACCTTC. Translating gives CSVVSGRGGYTF.

The gene calls are TRBV5-4 and TRBJ1-2, with D perhaps TRBD1 (5 bases). The length of the CDR3 is 17 residues. The V end was cut by 3 bases, the J end by 0 bases, with 18 bases between. The germline gives CDR1 SGHNT, CDR2 YYREEE (reference sequence). The CDR3 DNA is TGTGCCAGCAGCTCGACTCGTGGGGGACGAGCTAACTATGGCTACACCTTC. Translating it yields CASSSTRGGRANYGYTF.

The chain links TRBV2 to TRBJ1-1; 8 bases fit TRBD1. The ends lost 6 bases at V and 0 bases at J; junction bases unmatched: 6. There are 15 residues in the CDR3. Germline values: CDR1 SNHLY, CDR2 FYNNEI. The CDR3 bases are TGTGCCAGCAGACGAGACAGGGGATTGAACACTGAAGCTTTCTTT. This translates into CASRRDRGLNTEAFF.